This TCR beta chain was observed in a study of T cell repertoires in cytomegalovirus infection. Across the whole study: Public TCR beta signatures were indicative of both CMV infection and a matching HLA type. Findings of the study overall: The ex vivo response showed dominance by HLA-C-restricted CMV-specific TCR beta clonotypes. Carriers of CMV and the relevant HLA type were discriminated by public TCR beta frequency.

V shed 5 bases and J 2 bases; nucleotides not matched to a gene: 4. Germline V gene sequence: CDR1 SGHTA, CDR2 FQGNSA. The CDR3 extends over 15 amino acids. This clonotype showed up many times. The antigen remains unidentified. TCRdb called the reads again in MiXCR, with one record for every CDR3 protein. The table shows about 440,000 distinct CDR3 sequences, with roughly 30% occurring only once. This rearrangement joins TRBV7-2 to TRBJ1-3; 9 bases map to TRBD1. This receptor was obtained from a human donor in good health (CMV status not recorded). Some clones in this sample may be carry-over from other donors' samples. Sequenced input: PBMCs. The CDR3 DNA reads TGTGCCAGCAGCCAGGACAGGGGAGCTGGAAACACCATATATTTT. Its translation is CASSQDRGAGNTIYF.